This T cell receptor beta chain is drawn from a study of shared clonotypes between healthy human individuals. The study's findings and limits: Among non-shared clonotypes, generation probabilities were lower than among those shared by all four donors. The researchers took only blood, and tissue repertoires probably look different.

This CDR3 region has 16 residues. CDR1 is SGHVS and CDR2 is FQNEAQ in the germline V gene. The V and J ends lost 5 bases and 3 bases respectively, with 20 bases between them. Naive CD8 populations comprised CD45RO-negative cells positively selected for CCR7, excluding terminally differentiated effector memory CD45RA+ cells. Original analysis: Filtering differed for immunoSEQ, which gave only junction sequences without quality scores. TCRdb's table, derived via immunoSEQ multiplex PCR, lists solely in-frame clones and lacks some. Clonal size and the V and J genes are those of that table, whereas D and trimming came from the DNA. This table holds fewer than 800,000 clones, 92% found once. This clone was picked up a small number of times. The target antigen is unknown.

The chain employs TRBV7-8 and TRBJ2-7; D possibly matches TRBD1 or TRBD2 (6 bases each). The TCR was taken from a man younger than 45 in good health. The sequencing input was naive CD8+ T cells sorted from blood. This CDR3 reads CASSPTGTGGFYEQYF. CDR3 sequence (DNA): TGTGCCAGCAGCCCCACAGGGACTGGCGGGTTCTACGAGCAGTACTTC.